These 18 T cell receptor beta chains share one sample of origin, sequenced in a study of a mutant IDH1 vaccine in newly diagnosed glioma. Time point defined: week 23, last vaccination. Each vaccine dose was 300 ug of mutant IDH1 20-mer peptide, with topical imiquimod. Here immunoSEQ multiplex PCR was the method, and the copy in TCRdb shows in-frame clones only, minus some. The sample has tens of thousands of clones; over 75% are singletons. The antigens of these receptors remain unknown. This sample comprised PBMCs, obtained from a glioma patient whose treatment included an IDH1 peptide vaccine. All receptors derive from a man aged 18-30 years with glioma.

The chain uses TRBV7-6 and TRBJ1-1; TRBD1 matches at 8 bases. This CDR3 has 16 amino acids. V dropped 5 bases and J dropped 0; count of bases not matched to a gene: 8. The germline CDR1 and CDR2 sequences are SGHVS and FNYEAQ. CDR3: CASSPGDRSMNTEAFF. CDR3 bases: TGTGCCAGCAGCCCCGGGGACAGGTCGATGAACACTGAAGCTTTCTTT. Filled out from reference TRBV7-6 and TRBJ1-1, the complete variable domain reads GAGVSQSPRYKVTKRGQDVALRCDPISGHVSLYWYRQALGQGPEFLTYFNYEAQQDKSGLPNDRFSAERPEGSISTLTIQRTEQRDSAMYRCASSPGDRSMNTEAFFGQGTRLTVV.

This chain uses TRBV5-1 with TRBJ2-3, with TRBD2 as a possible D gene (5 bases). CDR3 length equals 15 residues. Trimming shortened V by 5 bases and J by 1 base, and 14 bases separated the two germline ends. CDR1 SGHRS and CDR2 YFSETQ come from the germline V gene. CDR3 sequence reads: CASREPAEGTDTQYF. The CDR3 DNA reads as TGCGCCAGCAGGGAACCGGCGGAGGGCACAGATACGCAGTATTTT.

The chain carries TRBV7-2 and TRBJ2-5; D might be TRBD2 (5 bases). Germline loops: CDR1 SGHTA, CDR2 FQGNSA. The CDR3 has 13 residues. The germline V and J ends were trimmed by 2 bases and 5 bases, with 9 bases remaining between them. As DNA, the CDR3 is TGTGCCAGCAGCTTAACTAGTCGGGAGACCCAGTACTTC. It codes for CASSLTSRETQYF.

This clone was recorded once. The chain uses TRBV4-1 and TRBJ1-2; 9 bases line up with TRBD1. The length of the CDR3 is 15 residues. Looked up from germline, CDR1 is MGHRA and CDR2 is YSYEKL. V shed 6 bases and J 1 base; nucleotides not matched to a gene: 6. The CDR3 DNA sequence: TGCGCCAGCAGACCGGACAGGGGATTTAACTATGGCTACACCTTC. Its protein product is CASRPDRGFNYGYTF.

A single count supports this clone. J is TRBJ2-1 and V is TRBV6-5; 16 bases agree with TRBD2. The germline V gene encodes CDR1 MNHEY and CDR2 SVGAGI. V shed 5 bases and J 6 bases; nucleotides not matched to a gene: 1. The CDR3 runs to 15 residues. CDR3 sequence (DNA): TGTGCCAGCAGTGGGACTAGCGGGGGGGCCAATGAGCAGTTCTTC. Protein sequence: CASSGTSGGANEQFF.

The rearrangement uses TRBV9 and TRBJ2-1, with 11 bases identical to TRBD2. J lost 9 bases, V lost 2 bases, and 13 bases had no gene match. Germline V CDR1 and CDR2: SGDLS, YYNGEE. This CDR3 is built from 17 residues. The CDR3 DNA sequence: TGTGCCAGCAGCGTCCTTTTAGGTAGCGGGAGGGCCGGTGAGCAGTTCTTC. It specifies CASSVLLGSGRAGEQFF.

The chain combines TRBV6-5 with TRBJ2-7, with 8 nucleotides matching TRBD1. Germline CDR1 MNHEY, CDR2 SVGAGI. The CDR3 is made up of 12 amino acids. Trimming took 10 bases from V and 2 from J; bases not matched to a gene: 4. Here the CDR3 reads CATLTGAYEQYF. The CDR3 DNA follows: TGTGCCACCTTGACAGGGGCCTACGAGCAGTACTTC.

This chain connects TRBV19 to TRBJ2-7; 7 bases map to TRBD2. V lost 5 bases and J lost 4; bases outside the gene matches: 11. The CDR3 contains 15 residues. Germline V CDR1 and CDR2: LNHDA, SQIVND (reference sequence). The DNA of the CDR3 is TGTGCCAGTAGTTCGCTAGCGGCGAAACTGTACGAGCAGTACTTC. Its translation: CASSSLAAKLYEQYF.

The rearrangement joins TRBV6-1 to TRBJ2-1; 7 nucleotides align to TRBD2. Trimming cost V 3 bases and J 2 bases; bases outside gene matches: 7. The CDR3 extends over 16 amino acids. CDR1 MNHNS and CDR2 SASEGT come from the germline V gene. The CDR3 DNA reads as TGTGCCAGCAGTGATGAGGCACTAGCGACCTACAATGAGCAGTTCTTC. It yields the protein CASSDEALATYNEQFF.

The chain recombines TRBV9 with TRBJ1-2; D is ambiguous. V was cut by 0 bases and J by 4 bases, with 10 bases left in between. The CDR3 is 14 residues long. The germline CDR1 and CDR2 sequences are SGDLS and YYNGEE. The CDR3 nucleotides are TGTGCCAGCAGCGTAGATGGCCGAGCCTATGGCTACACCTTC. Translating it yields CASSVDGRAYGYTF.

The CDR3 here is CASSPTTVYGYTF. CDR3 coding DNA: TGTGCCAGCTCACCGACGACGGTCTATGGCTACACCTTC. The V gene is TRBV18, the J gene TRBJ1-2, with unresolved D. Looked up from germline, CDR1 is KGHSH and CDR2 is LQKENI. CDR3 length: 13 residues. The V and J ends lost 3 bases and 4 bases respectively, with 9 bases between them.

The gene calls are TRBV25-1 and TRBJ1-1, with no clear D. V was pared by 8 bases and J by 6 bases, with 13 bases between. Germline V gene lookup returns CDR1 MGHDK and CDR2 SYGVNS. This CDR3 contains 12 residues. The CDR3 sequence is CASSGVIAEAFF. The CDR3 nucleotides are TGTGCCAGCTCCGGGGTTATCGCTGAAGCTTTCTTT.

As DNA, the CDR3 is TGTGCCAGCACCTCACCCCCAGGGCGATCGATCTACGAGCAGTACTTC. It codes for CASTSPPGRSIYEQYF. The rearrangement links TRBV7-3 to TRBJ2-7; perhaps TRBD1 as D (5 bases). Trimming cost V 7 bases and J 3 bases, with 22 bases left between them. CDR1 and CDR2 (germline): SGHTA, FQGTGA. The CDR3 loop spans 16 amino acids.

V and J are TRBV7-9 and TRBJ2-7; possible D gene TRBD2, 5 bases. Germline assignment: CDR1 SEHNR and CDR2 FQNEAQ (reference sequence). Trimming took 5 bases from V and 1 from J, leaving 9 bases between them. The CDR3 runs 13 residues. The DNA of the CDR3 is TGTGCCAGCAGCCCCGGGGAGTCCTACGAGCAGTACTTC. This encodes CASSPGESYEQYF.

V gene TRBV7-6 combines with J gene TRBJ1-2, with TRBD1 matching over 9 bases. V lost 5 bases and J lost 6; bases outside the gene matches: 7. Germline CDR1 reads SGHVS; CDR2 reads FNYEAQ. The CDR3 spans 14 residues. The CDR3 DNA reads as TGTGCCAGCAGCAAGCTCGACAGGGGGAATGGCTACACCTTC. It yields the protein CASSKLDRGNGYTF.

This sequence joins TRBV18 and TRBJ1-1, with 7 bases that match TRBD1. The V segment lost 3 bases and the J segment 9 bases; nucleotides outside the gene matches: 7. The CDR3 has 13 amino acids. Germline V gene sequence: CDR1 KGHSH, CDR2 LQKENI. The CDR3 reads CASSPGTDHKAFF. CDR3 nucleotides: TGTGCCAGCTCACCCGGGACAGACCATAAAGCTTTCTTT.

Of note for this clone: One end of the junction does not line up with germline, which may come from a read error. The genes are TRBV7-7 and TRBJ1-1; D is unclear. Germline V gene lookup returns CDR1 SSHAT and CDR2 FNYEAQ (reference sequence). The CDR3 extends over 13 amino acids. The CDR3, as DNA: TGTGCTAGCAGCCTAACAGTGAACACTGAAGCTTTCTTT. This encodes CASSLTVNTEAFF.

The V call is TRBV20-1, the J call TRBJ1-2, with D unresolved. V dropped 6 bases and J dropped 1 base, with 6 bases sitting between them. Germline V gives CDR1 DFQATT, CDR2 SNEGSKA (reference sequence). The CDR3 loop spans 11 amino acids. The CDR3 region has the DNA TGCAGTGCAGCTCATAACTATGGCTACACCTTC. It translates to CSAAHNYGYTF.